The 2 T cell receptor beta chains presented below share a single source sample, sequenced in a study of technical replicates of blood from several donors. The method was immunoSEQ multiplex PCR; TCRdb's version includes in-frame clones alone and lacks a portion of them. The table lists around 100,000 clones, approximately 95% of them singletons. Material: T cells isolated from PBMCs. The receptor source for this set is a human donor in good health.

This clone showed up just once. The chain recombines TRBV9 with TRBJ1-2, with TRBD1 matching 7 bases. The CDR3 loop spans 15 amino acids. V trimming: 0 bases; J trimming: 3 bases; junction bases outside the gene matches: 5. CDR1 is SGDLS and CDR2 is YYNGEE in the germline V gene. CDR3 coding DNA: TGTGCCAGCAGCGTAGACGAGGGGGCCTACTATGGCTACACCTTC. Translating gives CASSVDEGAYYGYTF.

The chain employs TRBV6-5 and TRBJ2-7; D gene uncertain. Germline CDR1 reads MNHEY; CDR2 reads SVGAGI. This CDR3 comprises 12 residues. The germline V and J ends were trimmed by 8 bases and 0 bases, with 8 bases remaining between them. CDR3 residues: CASYRSSYEQYF. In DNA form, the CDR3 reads TGTGCCAGCTATAGAAGCTCCTACGAGCAGTACTTC.